Presented here are 25 T cell receptor beta chains from one specimen sequenced in a study. TCRdb passed the 5' RACE reads through MiXCR, listing each CDR3 protein once. Of 9,500 to 12,000 distinct CDR3 sequences in the sample, more than 40% were seen once. The sequenced sample was tumor-infiltrating naive CD4+ T cells sorted from the breast tumor. The subset here: naive CD4+ T cells, CD4+CD45RA+CD25-. The receptor set was obtained from a female donor with breast cancer.

This clonotype is categorized as medium-sized. V and J are TRBV6-5 and TRBJ1-3; 11 bases fit TRBD1. Germline-derived CDR1 and CDR2 are MNHEY and SVGAGI. The length of the CDR3 is 16 residues. With 6 bases clipped from V and 4 bases from J, the junction kept 8 bases outside the gene matches. The CDR3 is CASSPGTGGLGNTIYF. For the CDR3, the DNA is TGTGCCAGCAGCCCCGGGACAGGGGGGTTGGGAAACACCATATATTTT.

This clonotype has more than one count but fewer than ten. The J gene is TRBJ2-1, the V gene TRBV6-1; D unresolved. Looked up from germline, CDR1 is MNHNS and CDR2 is SASEGT. V was trimmed by 3 bases and J by 0 bases, leaving 12 bases between them. The CDR3 spans 16 residues. Written as DNA, the CDR3 is TGTGCCAGCAGTGATTACTCCCTAAGCTCCTACAATGAGCAGTTCTTC. Protein sequence: CASSDYSLSSYNEQFF.

The chain carries TRBV12-3 or TRBV12-4 and TRBJ1-2, with 8 bases that match TRBD1. CDR3 length: 15 residues. With V trimmed by 6 bases and J by 4 bases, 10 bases remained unmatched. CDR3 amino acids: CASRDREQGGYGYTF. The CDR3 DNA reads TGTGCCAGCAGGGACAGAGAACAGGGGGGCTATGGCTACACCTTC.

The sample holds a few counts of this clonotype. V and J are TRBV20-1 and TRBJ2-4; TRBD2 matches at 9 bases. The CDR3 has 16 amino acids. Germline V gene lookup returns CDR1 DFQATT and CDR2 SNEGSKA (reference sequence). Losses at the gene ends were 5 bases for V and 6 bases for J; bases not matched to a gene: 14. Here the CDR3 DNA reads TGCAGTGCTCTACCCCCGTCTAGCGGGACAAGAAACATTCAGTACTTC. This sequence encodes CSALPPSSGTRNIQYF.

The V call is TRBV21-1, the J call TRBJ2-3; the table's D call TRBD2 went unverified against the DNA. TRBV21-1 is an annotated pseudogene. This CDR3 region has 17 residues. The CDR3 here is CASSKGVAGEGTDTQYF. In DNA, the CDR3 is TGTGCCAGCAGCAAAGGGGTAGCGGGAGAAGGCACAGATACGCAGTATTTT.

This clonotype came up a few times. V gene TRBV7-6 combines with J gene TRBJ2-5; no firm D call. The V gene's germline CDR1 is SGHVS and CDR2 FNYEAQ. Trimming pared 1 base from V and 3 bases from J, leaving 12 bases between. There are 15 residues in the CDR3. The CDR3 here is CASSLVTGREETQYF. The CDR3 bases are TGTGCCAGCAGCTTAGTTACGGGTAGGGAAGAGACCCAGTACTTC.

By share, this clonotype ranks as medium-sized (0.01 to 0.1%). This chain uses TRBV6-2 or TRBV6-3 with TRBJ2-7; TRBD1 might be the D (6 bases). Trimming removed 6 bases at V and 2 bases at J, with 14 bases between. The CDR3 has 14 amino acids. Per the germline V gene, CDR1 is MNHEY and CDR2 is SVGEGT. Here the CDR3 DNA reads TGTGCCAGCAGCAGGACAGAAATCGCCTACGAGCAGTACGTC. Translating gives CASSRTEIAYEQYV.

The chain links TRBV6-1 to TRBJ1-2; no clear D gene. The V gene lost 6 bases and the J gene lost 8 bases, with 10 bases spanning the gap. The CDR3 is 11 amino acids. Germline V CDR1 and CDR2: MNHNS, SASEGT. The CDR3 spells CASSIPGGYTF. The CDR3 DNA is TGTGCCAGCAGCATTCCAGGCGGCTACACCTTC.

The chain couples TRBV20-1 to TRBJ1-1, with no clear D. Trimming pared 3 bases from V and 1 base from J, leaving 15 bases between. From germline, CDR1 is DFQATT and CDR2 SNEGSKA (reference sequence). The CDR3 spans 15 residues. DNA for the CDR3: TGCAGTGCTAGGGATTGGGCCTCTGAGAACACTGAAGCTTTCTTT. Translated, it gives CSARDWASENTEAFF.

The chain joins TRBV20-1 to TRBJ2-1, with 9 bases identical to TRBD2. The CDR3 is 14 amino acids. J was trimmed by 8 bases and V by 3 bases; bases with no gene match: 8. In germline, CDR1 is DFQATT, CDR2 SNEGSKA (reference sequence). The DNA for the CDR3 is TGCAGTGCTAGGGGTCTAGCGGGATTCCATGAGCAGTTCTTC. Amino acid sequence: CSARGLAGFHEQFF.

This chain uses TRBV12-3 or TRBV12-4 with TRBJ2-5; maybe TRBD2 (5 bases). V lost 4 bases and J lost 2, with 20 bases in between. The CDR3 runs 17 residues. CDR3 region: CASSYRRLAPNQETQYF. The CDR3 bases are TGTGCCAGCAGTTACCGTCGGCTAGCTCCAAATCAAGAGACCCAGTACTTC.

This rearrangement joins TRBV25-1 to TRBJ1-1; the D gene is possibly TRBD1 (6 bases). Germline CDR1 and CDR2: MGHDK and SYGVNS. This CDR3 comprises 12 residues. The V end lost 1 base, the J end lost 10 bases, and 10 bases lay between the germline ends. This CDR3 is CASSELRGRAFF. Here the CDR3 DNA reads TGTGCCAGCAGTGAATTGAGGGGGAGAGCTTTCTTT.

V is TRBV29-1 and J is TRBJ2-7; D gene ambiguous. Trimming removed 4 bases at V and 1 base at J, with 17 bases between. Germline-derived CDR1 and CDR2 are SQVTM and ANQGSEA. The CDR3 length is 15 residues. The CDR3 nucleotides are TGCAGCGTTGTTGGTTGGGTGGGCAGATCCTACGAGCAGTACTTC. This encodes CSVVGWVGRSYEQYF.

The rearrangement joins TRBV9 to TRBJ1-5; 11 bases are a match to TRBD1. With V trimmed by 3 bases and J by 5 bases, 4 bases remained unmatched. The CDR3 sequence is 15 residues long. Per germline, CDR1 SGDLS and CDR2 YYNGEE. As DNA, the CDR3 is TGTGCCAGCAGCGGGACAGGGGGCGCAGATCAGCCCCAGCATTTT. Translating gives CASSGTGGADQPQHF.

The J gene is TRBJ2-7, the V gene TRBV18; D not resolved. This CDR3 region has 14 residues. Germline assignment: CDR1 KGHSH and CDR2 LQKENI. The V end lost 1 base, the J end lost 6 bases, and 13 bases lay between the germline ends. Written as DNA, the CDR3 is TGTGCCAGCTCACCACAACGGGCAGTCGTCGAGCAGTACGTC. This codes for CASSPQRAVVEQYV.

The V call is TRBV5-4, the J call TRBJ1-2; D unresolved. V was shortened by 4 bases and J by 4 bases, with 11 bases between the two germline ends. Per the germline V gene, CDR1 is SGHNT and CDR2 is YYREEE (reference sequence). The CDR3 sequence is 13 residues long. In nucleotides, the CDR3 is TGTGCCAGCAGCCGTGGGGTGGGCTATGGCTACACCTTC. Translated, it gives CASSRGVGYGYTF.

The rearrangement joins TRBV4-2 to TRBJ2-1; TRBD2 aligns across 11 bases. In germline, CDR1 is LGHNA, CDR2 YNFKEQ. CDR3 size: 15 residues. Trimming cost V 1 base and J 7 bases; bases outside gene matches: 3. DNA of the CDR3: TGTGCCAGCAGCCAAGGGCTAGCGGGAGGTAATGAGCAGTTCTTC. Its protein is CASSQGLAGGNEQFF.

By share, this clonotype counts as large. This rearrangement joins TRBV12-3 or TRBV12-4 to TRBJ2-1; D is unclear. With 3 bases removed from V and 14 bases from J, the gap between germline ends came to 11 bases. The length of the CDR3 is 11 residues. CDR3 sequence: CASSLSQLEFF. The CDR3 region has the DNA TGTGCCAGCAGTTTGTCCCAGCTGGAGTTCTTC.

The chain employs TRBV30 and TRBJ1-6, with D unresolved. Germline V gene lookup returns CDR1 GTSNPN and CDR2 SVGIG (reference sequence). CDR3 length: 12 amino acids. Trimming shortened V by 5 bases and J by 5 bases, and 7 bases separated the two germline ends. CDR3 in amino acids: CAWGRDNSPLHF. DNA of the CDR3: TGTGCCTGGGGACGAGATAATTCACCCCTCCACTTT.

The J gene is TRBJ2-5, the V gene TRBV5-8; 15 nucleotides agree with TRBD2. J gave up 2 bases and V 5 bases, and 7 bases lay outside the gene matches. Germline V gene data show CDR1 as SGHTS and CDR2 as YDEGEE. This CDR3 contains 17 residues. The CDR3 here is CASRASGLAGGQETQYF. The CDR3 nucleotides are TGTGCCAGCAGAGCCTCGGGACTAGCGGGAGGTCAAGAGACCCAGTACTTC.

This clonotype was seen a handful of times. J is TRBJ2-5 and V is TRBV5-5; D is unclear. Trimming cost V 0 bases and J 4 bases, with 7 bases left between them. The CDR3 totals 13 residues. Germline V gene sequence: CDR1 SGHKS, CDR2 YYEKEE (reference sequence). CDR3 loop: CASSLGQPETQYF. CDR3 in DNA: TGTGCCAGCAGCTTGGGGCAGCCAGAGACCCAGTACTTC.

Only a few counts were recorded for this clonotype. The V call is TRBV12-3 or TRBV12-4, the J call TRBJ2-7; 7 bases are shared with TRBD1. With V trimmed by 2 bases and J by 6 bases, 4 bases remained unmatched. The CDR3 loop spans 13 amino acids. The CDR3 here is CASSLSTGSEQYF. The DNA of the CDR3 is TGTGCCAGCAGTTTATCGACAGGGTCCGAGCAGTACTTC.

J is TRBJ1-5 and V is TRBV12-3 or TRBV12-4; 9 bases align to TRBD1. After removal of 6 bases from V and 7 bases from J, the junction contained 4 bases not matched to a gene. The CDR3 is made up of 13 amino acids. CDR3 sequence: CASSRTGEQPQHF. The CDR3 DNA reads TGTGCCAGCAGCCGGACAGGGGAACAGCCCCAGCATTTT.

In regard to this clonotype: The junction departs from the called germline gene at one end, perhaps through a read error. V and J are TRBV6-5 and TRBJ1-5; unclear D gene. This CDR3 has 13 amino acids. The germline CDR1 and CDR2 sequences are MNHEY and SVGAGI. This chain's CDR3 is CASSYTLNQPKHF. CDR3 nucleotides: TGTGCCAGCAGTTACACCTTGAATCAGCCCAAGCATTTT.

The chain joins TRBV18 to TRBJ1-4; tentatively, D is TRBD1 (5 bases). CDR1 KGHSH and CDR2 LQKENI come from the germline V gene. The CDR3 totals 16 residues. Trimming shortened V by 3 bases and J by 0 bases, and 11 bases separated the two germline ends. The CDR3 reads CASSPDRGATNEKLFF. CDR3 sequence (DNA): TGTGCCAGCTCACCCGATCGGGGGGCAACTAATGAAAAACTGTTTTTT.